This T cell receptor (beta chain) originates from a study of T cell responses to AZD1222 COVID-19 vaccine. The study's findings and limits: Repertoire sampling was restricted to post-peak T cell response timepoints. Spike-specific TCR breadth and depth went up after people got two AZD1222 doses.

Produced via immunoSEQ multiplex PCR; TCRdb's table is partial and in-frame only. The table has 95,000 to 150,000 clones, approximately 94% seen once; the top ten hold 5%. The table lists this clone with a few counts. Its antigen is as yet unknown. Unmatched junction bases numbered 3, after V lost 2 bases and J lost 4 bases. Germline V gene data show CDR1 as MDHEN and CDR2 as SYDVKM. CDR3 size: 15 residues. The gene calls are TRBV28 and TRBJ1-2; 11 bases agree with TRBD1. The source material was peripheral blood, sampled 28 days after the second AZD1222 dose. The source of this sequence is an adult who received the AZD1222 COVID-19 vaccine. CDR3 in DNA: TGTGCCAGCAGTTTAGAGGACAGGGGGCTCTATGGCTACACCTTC. The encoded protein is CASSLEDRGLYGYTF.